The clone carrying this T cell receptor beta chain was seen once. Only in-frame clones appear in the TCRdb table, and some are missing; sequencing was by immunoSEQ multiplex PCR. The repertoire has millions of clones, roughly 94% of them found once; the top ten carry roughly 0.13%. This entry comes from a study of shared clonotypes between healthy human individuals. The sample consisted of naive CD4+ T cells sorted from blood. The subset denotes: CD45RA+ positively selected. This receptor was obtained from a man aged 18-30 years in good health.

The CDR3 sequence: CASSPRTESYEQYF. In nucleotides, the CDR3 is TGTGCCAGCAGTCCCCGGACAGAGAGCTACGAGCAGTACTTC. The V and J genes are TRBV28 and TRBJ2-7; maybe TRBD1 (6 bases). Trimming removed 5 bases from V and 3 bases from J, with 14 bases in between. CDR1 MDHEN and CDR2 SYDVKM come from the germline V gene. This CDR3 has 14 residues.